This TCR beta chain appears in the sequencing data of a study of spatial heterogeneity in lung cancer. Study-wide background: The donor population consisted of 72 patients with untreated, early-stage non-small cell lung cancer. Certain samples of blood were taken at disease recurrence; median time to first recurrence was around 330 days. Beta-chain sequences consistently outnumbered alpha-chain sequences in detection. Overall study results and limits: At tumor resection, ubiquitous expanded TCRs were detected in blood more often than later.

This clonotype was observed at least ten times. The antigen is undetermined. In a library made to pick up alpha chains, this beta chain is a stray read with a size that means little. Each CDR3 protein gets one entry after TCRdb re-called the 5' RACE reads with MiXCR. The sample contains over 7,500 distinct CDR3 sequences, approximately 3.6% of which appear only once. Documented time point: blood taken at disease recurrence. In each case, whole RNA from tumor, nontumor lung or frozen PBMC was sequenced unsorted. V was shortened by 5 bases and J by 2 bases, with 23 bases between the two germline ends. Germline lookup yields CDR1 SGHTA and CDR2 FQGNSA. The CDR3 sequence is 18 residues long.

The source material was PBMCs, sampled at recurrence. The receptor was isolated from a female donor with early-stage non-small cell lung cancer. The V and J genes are TRBV7-2 and TRBJ2-3; a possible D gene is TRBD1 (7 bases). The chain's CDR3 is CASSPRAGGLTLTDTQYF. The DNA of the CDR3 is TGTGCCAGCAGCCCCCGGGCAGGGGGGTTAACCCTCACAGATACGCAGTATTTT.